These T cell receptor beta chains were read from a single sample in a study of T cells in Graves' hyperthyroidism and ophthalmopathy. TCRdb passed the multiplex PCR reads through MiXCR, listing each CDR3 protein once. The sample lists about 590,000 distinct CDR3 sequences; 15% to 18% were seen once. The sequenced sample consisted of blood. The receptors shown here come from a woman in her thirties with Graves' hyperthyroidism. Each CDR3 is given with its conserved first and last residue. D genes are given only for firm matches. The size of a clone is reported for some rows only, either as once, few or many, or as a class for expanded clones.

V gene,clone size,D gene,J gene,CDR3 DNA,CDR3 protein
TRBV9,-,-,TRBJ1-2,TGTGCCAGCACCCGTTCTGACCTGGGTGGCTACACCTTC,CASTRSDLGGYTF
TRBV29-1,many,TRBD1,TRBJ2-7,TGCAGCGTTGCCCGGGACAGGGACTCCTACGAGCAGTACTTC,CSVARDRDSYEQYF
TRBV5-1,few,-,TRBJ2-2,TGCGCCAGCAGCGTGGGGGCAACCGGGGAGCTGTTTTTT,CASSVGATGELFF
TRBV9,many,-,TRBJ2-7,TGTGCCAGCAGCGTGTCTTGGAGCATTCTGGAGCAGTACTTC,CASSVSWSILEQYF
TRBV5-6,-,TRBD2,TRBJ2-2,TGTGCCAGCAGTACTGACTCCGGACTAGCGGGAGATACCGGGGAGCTGTTTTTT,CASSTDSGLAGDTGELFF
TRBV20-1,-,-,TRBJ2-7,TGCAGTGCTAGTCGGGAGACCTACGAGCAGTACTTC,CSASRETYEQYF
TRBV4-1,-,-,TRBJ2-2,TGCGCCAGCAGCCCCGGGCGGGTGCTGTTTTTT,CASSPGRVLFF
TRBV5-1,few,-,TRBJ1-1,TGCGCCAGCAGCTTAAGGGGTACCACTGAAGCTTTCTTT,CASSLRGTTEAFF
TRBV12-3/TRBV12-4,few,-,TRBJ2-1,TGTGCCAGCAGTTTCCACAATGAGCAGTTCTTC,CASSFHNEQFF
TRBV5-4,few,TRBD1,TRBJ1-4,TGTGCCAGCAGCTCCACCACAGGGGCTAATGAAAAACTGTTTTTT,CASSSTTGANEKLFF
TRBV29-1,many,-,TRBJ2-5,TGCAGCGTTGAGGCGGGACCTGTCGGCCCGACCCAGTACTTC,CSVEAGPVGPTQYF
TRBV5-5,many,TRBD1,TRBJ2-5,TGTGCCAGCAGCTTTCTAGGACAGGGGGAGTACTTC,CASSFLGQGEYF
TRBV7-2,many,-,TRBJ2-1,TGTGCCAGCAGCTTAGCCCCTCCGGGGCAACAGAATGAGCAGTTCTTC,CASSLAPPGQQNEQFF
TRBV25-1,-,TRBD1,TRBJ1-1,TGTGCCAGCAGTGAATCCGGACAGGGGTTGGGCACTGAAGCTTTCTTT,CASSESGQGLGTEAFF
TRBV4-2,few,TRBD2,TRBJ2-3,TGTGCCAGCAGCCAAGCGAGAAGGGGACTAGCGGGAGTAGCAGATACGCAGTATTTT,CASSQARRGLAGVADTQYF
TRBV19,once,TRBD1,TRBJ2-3,TGTGCCAGTAGTCCAGTACCCGGGACAGGGCGGACAGATACGCAGTATTTT,CASSPVPGTGRTDTQYF
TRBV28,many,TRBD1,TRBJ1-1,TGTGCCAGCAGTCCCCTGACAGGGGGCTTTGTAACTGAAGCTTTCTTT,CASSPLTGGFVTEAFF
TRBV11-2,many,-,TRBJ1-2,TGTGCCAGCAGCCGACTATTAACGGGCTATGGCTACACCTTC,CASSRLLTGYGYTF
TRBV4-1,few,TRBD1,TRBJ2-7,TGCGCCAGCAGCCTAAGATCCTCCCCCGGGACAGGGGGGAGGGAGCAGTACTTC,CASSLRSSPGTGGREQYF
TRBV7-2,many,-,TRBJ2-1,TGTGCCAGCAGCTTACTGAGGCAGCAACACAATGAGCAGTTCTTC,CASSLLRQQHNEQFF
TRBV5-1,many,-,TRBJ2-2,TGCGCCAGCAGCTTCAGGGGTGACACCGGGGAGCTGTTTTTT,CASSFRGDTGELFF
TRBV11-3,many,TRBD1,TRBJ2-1,TGTGCCAGCAGCTTAGAGTTCGGACAGGGGGCGAATGAGCAGTTCTTC,CASSLEFGQGANEQFF
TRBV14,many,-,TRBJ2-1,TGTGCCAGCAGCCAAGCCTTATACAATGAGCAGTTCTTC,CASSQALYNEQFF
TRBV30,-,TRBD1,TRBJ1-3,TGTGCCTGGAGTGTTACCCGGACAGGGGGCGCTTCTGGAAACACCATATATTTT,CAWSVTRTGGASGNTIYF
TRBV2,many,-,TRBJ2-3,TGTGCCAGCACCGCACGGGGAGAAGATACGCAGTATTTT,CASTARGEDTQYF
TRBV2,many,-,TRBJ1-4,TGTGCCAGCAGCCTTAACACAATAGAATTACCGAATGAAAAACTGTTTTTT,CASSLNTIELPNEKLFF
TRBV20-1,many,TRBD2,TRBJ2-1,TGCAGTGCTAGACTTAGCGGGGCTTACAATGAGCAGTTCTTC,CSARLSGAYNEQFF
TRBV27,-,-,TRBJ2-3,TGTGCCAGCAGTTTATTGGGGGGCTCAGATACGCAGTATTTT,CASSLLGGSDTQYF
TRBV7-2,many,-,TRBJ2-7,TGTGCCAGCAGTTCAAAGGGGCGGGCCGCTCACTACGAGCAGTACTTC,CASSSKGRAAHYEQYF
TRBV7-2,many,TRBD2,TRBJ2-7,TGTGCCAGCAGCTTAATGGAGGCGGTAGCGGGTTATGAGCAGTACTTC,CASSLMEAVAGYEQYF
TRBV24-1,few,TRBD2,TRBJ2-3,TGTGCCACCAGTGATCTTACCGACCCCGCTAGCGGAGGGTTTTCTAGCACAGATACGCAGTATTTT,CATSDLTDPASGGFSSTDTQYF
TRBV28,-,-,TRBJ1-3,TGTGCCAGCAGTTCGGTGGCGGTGATGAGCTCTGGAAACACCATATATTTT,CASSSVAVMSSGNTIYF
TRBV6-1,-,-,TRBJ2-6,TGTGCCAGCAGTGAGGCCCACAGGCTGTTGCGGGCCAACGTCCTGACTTTC,CASSEAHRLLRANVLTF
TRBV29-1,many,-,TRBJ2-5,TGCAGCGTTGAAGATGGACTAACACAAGAGACCCAGTACTTC,CSVEDGLTQETQYF